The 15 T cell receptor beta chains presented below share a single source sample, sequenced in a study of blood T cell repertoires in COVID-19. Repertoires were generated with immunoSEQ multiplex PCR, while TCRdb's copy carries only in-frame clones and drops some. Among roughly 110,000 clones listed, 85% to 90% were seen once. Sequencing was carried out using peripheral blood. The source is a woman between 50 and 59 years old with acute or convalescent COVID-19.

This chain links TRBV3-1 (or the pseudogene TRBV3-2) with TRBJ2-2; 7 bases line up with TRBD1. Losses at the gene ends were 2 bases for V and 6 bases for J; bases not matched to a gene: 12. The germline CDR1 and CDR2 sequences are LGHDT and YNNKEL (reference sequence). CDR3 length: 17 amino acids. The DNA of the CDR3 is TGTGCCAGCAGCCAATGGGGGAAAACAGGGGACCCCGGGGAGCTGTTTTTT. Translating it yields CASSQWGKTGDPGELFF.

This clone has more than one count but fewer than ten. This rearrangement joins TRBV2 to TRBJ2-7, with D unclear. V dropped 4 bases and J dropped 0 bases, with 7 bases sitting between them. This CDR3 is 13 amino acids long. CDR1 and CDR2 from the germline V gene are SNHLY and FYNNEI. CDR3 bases: TGTGCCAGCAGTGCTGCCTACTCCTACGAGCAGTACTTC. Translating gives CASSAAYSYEQYF.

V gene TRBV11-3 combines with J gene TRBJ2-7; 11 nucleotides line up with TRBD2. Germline V gene lookup returns CDR1 SGHNT and CDR2 YENEEA. There are 16 residues in the CDR3. V lost 4 bases, J lost 3 bases, and 8 bases stayed unmatched. The CDR3 DNA is TGTGCCAGCAGCTCCTTTTTAGCGGGAGGGGGCTACGAGCAGTACTTC. Amino acids: CASSSFLAGGGYEQYF.

The rearrangement uses TRBV6-5 and TRBJ1-1; 7 positions match TRBD1. The junction had 1 base not matched to a gene; V was cut back by 6 bases and J by 0 bases. The germline CDR1 and CDR2 sequences are MNHEY and SVGAGI. The CDR3 sequence is 13 residues long. CDR3 region: CASRRGLNTEAFF. For the CDR3, the DNA is TGTGCCAGCAGGAGGGGGCTGAACACTGAAGCTTTCTTT.

The rearrangement links TRBV7-9 to TRBJ2-3, with D perhaps TRBD2 (5 bases). The CDR3 covers 15 residues. Deletions cut 5 bases from V and 2 bases from J, with 14 bases between. Germline CDR1 reads SEHNR; CDR2 reads FQNEAQ (reference sequence). CDR3 nucleotide sequence: TGTGCCAGCAGCCAAACCAGCGGCACCACAGATACGCAGTATTTT. Translating gives CASSQTSGTTDTQYF.

The chain carries TRBV19 and TRBJ2-7, with 15 bases lining up with TRBD2. CDR3 size: 16 residues. V shed 5 bases and J 7 bases; nucleotides not matched to a gene: 9. Germline V gene data show CDR1 as LNHDA and CDR2 as SQIVND (reference sequence). The CDR3: CASSPGLAGGPWEQYF. The CDR3 nucleotides are TGTGCCAGTAGTCCAGGACTAGCGGGAGGGCCATGGGAGCAGTACTTC. Complete variable domain (other parts from reference TRBV19 and TRBJ2-7): DGGITQSPKYLFRKEGQNVTLSCEQNLNHDAMYWYRQDPGQGLRLIYYSQIVNDFQKGDIAEGYSVSREKKESFPLTVTSAQKNPTAFYLCASSPGLAGGPWEQYFGPGTRLTVT.

The chain has TRBV7-9 and TRBJ2-2, with 8 positions matching TRBD1. Losses at the gene ends were 8 bases for V and 5 bases for J; bases not matched to a gene: 7. The CDR3 has 14 residues. Germline V gives CDR1 SEHNR, CDR2 FQNEAQ (reference sequence). This CDR3 reads CASSDRGITGELFF. CDR3 DNA: TGTGCCAGCTCCGACAGGGGAATTACCGGGGAGCTGTTTTTT.

The V call is TRBV30, the J call TRBJ1-5; D is unclear. This CDR3 region has 12 residues. Deletions cut 0 bases from V and 7 bases from J, with 7 bases between. Germline assignment: CDR1 GTSNPN and CDR2 SVGIG (reference sequence). This CDR3 is CAWSVPGQPQHF. DNA of the CDR3: TGTGCCTGGAGTGTACCTGGCCAGCCCCAGCATTTT.

A note on this clone: This CDR3 is also generated by other DNA sequences in the sample. The chain employs TRBV30 and TRBJ1-5; TRBD1 matches 7 bases. The V gene end was trimmed by 1 base and the J gene end by 1 base; junction bases not matched to a gene: 7. Germline-derived CDR1 and CDR2 are GTSNPN and SVGIG (reference sequence). The CDR3 length is 16 residues. As DNA, the CDR3 is TGTGCCTGGAGTGCCGAGACAGGGAGAAGCAATCAGCCCCAGCATTTT. It is translated as CAWSAETGRSNQPQHF.

This rearrangement joins TRBV7-2 to TRBJ1-2; D might be TRBD1 (5 bases). The CDR3 runs to 13 residues. Trimming took 1 base from V and 7 from J, leaving 10 bases between them. Per germline, CDR1 SGHTA and CDR2 FQGNSA. For the CDR3, the DNA is TGTGCCAGCAGCTTAGAGGACATCTCTGGCTACACCTTC. Translating it yields CASSLEDISGYTF.

Here the CDR3 reads CASSQGPGNYGYTF. DNA of the CDR3: TGTGCCAGCAGCCAAGGGCCGGGGAACTATGGCTACACCTTC. The chain couples TRBV14 to TRBJ1-2; unclear D gene. Germline V CDR1 and CDR2: SGHDN, FVKESK. The V gene lost 1 base and the J gene lost 2 bases, with 8 bases spanning the gap. The CDR3 runs to 14 residues.

V usage is TRBV16 and J usage is TRBJ2-6; D not resolved. The CDR3 runs 15 residues. V was shortened by 3 bases and J by 0 bases, with 6 bases between the two germline ends. Germline V gene sequence: CDR1 KGHSY, CDR2 FQNENV. The CDR3 DNA follows: TGTGCCAGCAGCCACAGTTTCTCTGGGGCCAACGTCCTGACTTTC. Protein product: CASSHSFSGANVLTF.

The V and J genes are TRBV6-5 and TRBJ1-5; 8 bases are shared with TRBD1. The CDR3 is 13 residues long. V shed 6 bases, J shed 6 bases, and the junction held 4 bases outside the gene matches. Germline V gene data show CDR1 as MNHEY and CDR2 as SVGAGI. CDR3 loop: CASRTGAGQPQHF. As DNA, the CDR3 is TGTGCCAGCAGGACAGGGGCAGGTCAGCCCCAGCATTTT.

The chain combines TRBV30 with TRBJ2-7; tentative D call: TRBD2 (5 bases). Trimming stripped 2 bases from V and 11 bases from J, with 22 bases between. This CDR3 spans 14 amino acids. Germline CDR1 GTSNPN, CDR2 SVGIG (reference sequence). CDR3 residues: CAWSPTNLEGEEYF. CDR3 bases: TGTGCCTGGAGTCCGACTAATCTCGAGGGAGAGGAGTACTTC.

This clone has only one observation. The CDR3 reads CAIRSADIVNTEAFF. The CDR3 DNA reads as TGTGCCATCAGATCGGCGGACATTGTGAACACTGAAGCTTTCTTT. The chain is built from TRBV10-3 and TRBJ1-1; maybe TRBD1 (5 bases). This CDR3 has 15 amino acids. V lost 6 bases, J lost 0 bases, and 14 bases lay in between. Germline assignment: CDR1 ENHRY and CDR2 SYGVKD.